Presented here are 10 T cell receptor beta chains from one specimen sequenced in a study of T cells in Graves' hyperthyroidism and ophthalmopathy. Using RNA transcripts as the source, TCR beta CDR3 regions were amplified. In the first-round RT-PCR of the TCR CDR3, the HTBI primer set was used. TCRdb recomputed calls from the multiplex PCR reads with MiXCR, one row per CDR3 protein. Of roughly 380,000 distinct CDR3 sequences in the sample, approximately 12% were seen once. The sequenced sample consisted of blood. These receptors came from a young man with Graves' hyperthyroidism that later progressed to Graves' ophthalmopathy.

A word on this clonotype: A much larger clone is a single base away; this may be a read error. The chain has TRBV11-2 and TRBJ1-5; D is perhaps TRBD1 (5 bases). CDR1 is SGHAT and CDR2 is FQNNGV in the germline V gene. CDR3 length: 14 amino acids. The CDR3 DNA reads as TGTGTCAGCAGCCGGGGGGGGGGAAGGCAGCCCCAGCATTTT. Its translation: CVSSRGGGRQPQHF.

This clonotype was detected many times. This chain links TRBV28 with TRBJ2-5; no clear D. The CDR3 sequence is 18 residues long. With 3 bases removed from V and 5 bases from J, the gap between germline ends came to 25 bases. Germline CDR1 MDHEN, CDR2 SYDVKM. The CDR3, as DNA: TGTGCCAGCAGTTTCTCCCATACCGACCCATGGGCTGGGGAGACCCAGTACTTC. Residues: CASSFSHTDPWAGETQYF.

The chain couples TRBV11-1 to TRBJ2-5; 11 bases line up with TRBD1. The CDR3 is 15 residues long. Germline V gene sequence: CDR1 SGHAT, CDR2 FQDESV (reference sequence). V was clipped by 4 bases and J by 2 bases; unmatched bases: 3. The CDR3 bases are TGTGCCAGCAGCTCGGGACAGGGGGATCAAGAGACCCAGTACTTC. Its translation: CASSSGQGDQETQYF.

In the case of this clonotype: No conserved phenylalanine or tryptophan ends this CDR3, so it is likely a read error. The V gene is TRBV4-1, the J gene TRBJ1-5; D may be TRBD1 (5 bases). This CDR3 region has 15 residues. With 4 bases removed from V and 2 bases from J, the gap between germline ends came to 12 bases. The germline V gene has CDR1 MGHRA and CDR2 YSYEKL. This CDR3 is CASSLTGAGNQPQHI. The CDR3 coding sequence is TGCGCCAGCAGCCTTACCGGGGCGGGCAATCAGCCCCAGCATATT.

This clonotype was seen at least ten times. V and J are TRBV14 and TRBJ1-1; possible D gene TRBD1, 5 bases. The CDR3 consists of 12 residues. The germline V and J ends were trimmed by 3 bases and 5 bases, with 7 bases remaining between them. The germline V gene has CDR1 SGHDN and CDR2 FVKESK. The CDR3: CASSHGGTEAFF. CDR3 bases: TGTGCCAGCAGCCACGGGGGAACTGAAGCTTTCTTT.

The chain couples TRBV30 to TRBJ2-2; D may be TRBD1 (5 bases). This CDR3 has 14 residues. Germline V gives CDR1 GTSNPN, CDR2 SVGIG (reference sequence). Deletions cut 2 bases from V and 4 bases from J, with 11 bases between. Here the CDR3 reads CAWSIGVVTGELFF. DNA of the CDR3: TGTGCCTGGAGTATAGGGGTTGTCACCGGGGAGCTGTTTTTT.

This clonotype was detected many times. The CDR3 loop reads CSARTLGQGSAFF. The CDR3 DNA reads as TGCAGTGCTAGAACCCTAGGACAGGGGTCCGCTTTCTTT. The chain is built from TRBV20-1 and TRBJ1-1; TRBD1 agrees at 9 bases. V was pared by 2 bases and J by 11 bases, with 9 bases of the junction left unmatched. This CDR3 is 13 amino acids long. Per germline, CDR1 DFQATT and CDR2 SNEGSKA (reference sequence).

Ten or more counts support this clonotype. The chain has TRBV7-8 and TRBJ2-7; 8 bases match TRBD2. The CDR3 length is 17 residues. The V gene end was trimmed by 0 bases and the J gene end by 0 bases; junction bases not matched to a gene: 7. Germline loops: CDR1 SGHVS, CDR2 FQNEAQ. As DNA, the CDR3 is TGTGCCAGCAGCTTAGCGGATAGCGGGGAGAACTCCTACGAGCAGTACTTC. Amino acid sequence: CASSLADSGENSYEQYF.

This clonotype has only a few counts. This is likely a read error, given that the CDR3 carries no conserved phenylalanine or tryptophan at its end. The rearrangement joins TRBV18 to TRBJ1-2; TRBD1 is a possible D gene (5 bases). This CDR3 region has 15 residues. Germline V CDR1 and CDR2: KGHSH, LQKENI. The V end lost 1 base, the J end lost 0 bases, and 9 bases lay between the germline ends. Written as DNA, the CDR3 is TGTGCCAGCTCACCACGGGGCGGACCTAACTATGGCTACACCTGC. Protein product: CASSPRGGPNYGYTC.

This clonotype was counted many times. The genes are TRBV3-1 and TRBJ2-1; D might be TRBD1 (5 bases). Germline V gene sequence: CDR1 LGHDT, CDR2 YNNKEL (reference sequence). V lost 3 bases to trimming and J lost 7 bases, with 10 bases between them. The CDR3 spans 13 residues. CDR3 bases: TGTGCCAGCAGCCAGTCAGGGCTGAATGAGCAGTTCTTC. It encodes CASSQSGLNEQFF.